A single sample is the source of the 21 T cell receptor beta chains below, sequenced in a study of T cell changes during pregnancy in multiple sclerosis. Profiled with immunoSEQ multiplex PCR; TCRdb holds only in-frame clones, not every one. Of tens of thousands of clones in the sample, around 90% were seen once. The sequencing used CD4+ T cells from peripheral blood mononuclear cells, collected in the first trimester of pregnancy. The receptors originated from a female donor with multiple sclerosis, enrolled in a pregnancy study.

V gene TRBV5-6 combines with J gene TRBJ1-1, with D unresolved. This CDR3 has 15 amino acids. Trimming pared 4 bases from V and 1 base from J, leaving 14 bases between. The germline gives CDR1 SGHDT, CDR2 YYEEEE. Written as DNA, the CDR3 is TGTGCCAGCAGCGCTGGAGTGGCTAGGAACACTGAAGCTTTCTTT. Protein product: CASSAGVARNTEAFF.

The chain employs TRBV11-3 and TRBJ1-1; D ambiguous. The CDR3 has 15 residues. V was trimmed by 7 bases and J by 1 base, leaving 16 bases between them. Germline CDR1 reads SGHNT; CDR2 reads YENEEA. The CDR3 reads CASNPSVGPNTEAFF. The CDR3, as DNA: TGTGCCAGCAACCCCTCCGTTGGCCCGAACACTGAAGCTTTCTTT.

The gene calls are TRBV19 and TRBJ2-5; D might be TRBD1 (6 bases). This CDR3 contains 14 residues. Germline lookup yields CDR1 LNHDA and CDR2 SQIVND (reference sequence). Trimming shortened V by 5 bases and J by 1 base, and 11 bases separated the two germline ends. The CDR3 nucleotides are TGTGCCAGTAGTCTTCGGACAGTCCAAGAGACCCAGTACTTC. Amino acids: CASSLRTVQETQYF.

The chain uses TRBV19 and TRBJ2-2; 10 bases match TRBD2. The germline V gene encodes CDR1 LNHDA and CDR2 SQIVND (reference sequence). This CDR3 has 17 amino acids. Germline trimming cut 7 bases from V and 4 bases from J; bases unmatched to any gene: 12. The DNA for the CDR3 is TGTGCCAGTACCCCACTAGCGGGAACAATGGGCACCGGGGAGCTGTTTTTT. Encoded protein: CASTPLAGTMGTGELFF.

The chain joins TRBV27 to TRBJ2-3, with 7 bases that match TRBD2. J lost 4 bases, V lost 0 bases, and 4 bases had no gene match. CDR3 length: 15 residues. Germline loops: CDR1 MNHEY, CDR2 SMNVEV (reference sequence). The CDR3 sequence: CASSLSGGRADTQYF. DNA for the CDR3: TGTGCCAGCAGTTTATCCGGCGGGAGAGCAGATACGCAGTATTTT.

The CDR3 loop is CASSPRGTSGNTGELFF. As DNA, the CDR3 is TGTGCCAGCAGCCCTCGTGGAACTAGCGGAAACACCGGGGAGCTGTTTTTT. The genes are TRBV7-3 and TRBJ2-2; 8 nucleotides line up with TRBD2. V was clipped by 5 bases and J by 2 bases; unmatched bases: 10. The CDR3 runs 17 residues. CDR1 is SGHTA, CDR2 FQGTGA, per germline.

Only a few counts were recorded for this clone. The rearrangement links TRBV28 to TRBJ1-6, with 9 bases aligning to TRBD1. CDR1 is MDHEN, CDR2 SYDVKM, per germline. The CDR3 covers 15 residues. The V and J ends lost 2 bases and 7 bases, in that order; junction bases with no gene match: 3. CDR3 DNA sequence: TGTGCCAGCAGTTTACCCGGGACAGGGAATTCACCCCTCCACTTT. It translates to CASSLPGTGNSPLHF.

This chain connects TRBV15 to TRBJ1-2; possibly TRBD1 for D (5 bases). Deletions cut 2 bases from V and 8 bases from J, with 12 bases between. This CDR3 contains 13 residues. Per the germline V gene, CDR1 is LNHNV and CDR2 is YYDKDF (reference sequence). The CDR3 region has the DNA TGTGCCACCAGCAGACTAGGCGGGGACGGCTACACCTTC. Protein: CATSRLGGDGYTF.

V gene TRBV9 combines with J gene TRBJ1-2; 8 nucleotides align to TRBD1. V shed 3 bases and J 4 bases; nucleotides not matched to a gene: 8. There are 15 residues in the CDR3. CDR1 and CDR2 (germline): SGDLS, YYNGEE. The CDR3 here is CASSAGGKGSYGYTF. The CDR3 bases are TGTGCCAGCAGCGCAGGGGGCAAAGGAAGCTATGGCTACACCTTC. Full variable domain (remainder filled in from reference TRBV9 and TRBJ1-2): DSGVTQTPKHLITATGQRVTLRCSPRSGDLSVYWYQQSLDQGLQFLIQYYNGEERAKGNILERFSAQQFPDLHSELNLSSLELGDSALYFCASSAGGKGSYGYTFGSGTRLTVV.

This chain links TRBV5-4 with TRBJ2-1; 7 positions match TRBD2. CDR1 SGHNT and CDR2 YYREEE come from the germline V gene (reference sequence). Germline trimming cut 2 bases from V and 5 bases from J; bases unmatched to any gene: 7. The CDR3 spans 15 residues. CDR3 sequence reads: CASSFGGTSDNEQFF. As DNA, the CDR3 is TGTGCCAGCAGCTTCGGGGGGACCTCGGACAATGAGCAGTTCTTC. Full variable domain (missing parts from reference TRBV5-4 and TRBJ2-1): ETGVTQSPTHLIKTRGQQVTLRCSSQSGHNTVSWYQQALGQGPQFIFQYYREEENGRGNFPPRFSGLQFPNYSSELNVNALELDDSALYLCASSFGGTSDNEQFFGPGTRLTVL.

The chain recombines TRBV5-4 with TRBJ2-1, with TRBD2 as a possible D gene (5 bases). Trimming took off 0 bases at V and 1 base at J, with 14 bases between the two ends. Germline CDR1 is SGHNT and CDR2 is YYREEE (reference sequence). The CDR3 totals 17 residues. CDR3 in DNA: TGTGCCAGCAGCTTGGGGGGAGCCCTGAGGTCCTACAATGAGCAGTTCTTC. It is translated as CASSLGGALRSYNEQFF.

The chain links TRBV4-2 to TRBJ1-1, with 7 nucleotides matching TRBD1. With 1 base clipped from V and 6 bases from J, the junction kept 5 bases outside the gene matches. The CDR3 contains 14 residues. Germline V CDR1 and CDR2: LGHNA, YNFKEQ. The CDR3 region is CASSQVQGYAEAFF. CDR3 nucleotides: TGTGCCAGCAGCCAAGTACAGGGGTACGCTGAAGCTTTCTTT.

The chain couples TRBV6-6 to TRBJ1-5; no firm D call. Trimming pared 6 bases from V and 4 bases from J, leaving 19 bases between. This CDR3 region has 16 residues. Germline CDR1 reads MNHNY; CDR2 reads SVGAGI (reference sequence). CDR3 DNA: TGTGCCAGCAGCCCGGAGACGCCGGTCGAGAATCAGCCCCAGCATTTT. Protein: CASSPETPVENQPQHF.

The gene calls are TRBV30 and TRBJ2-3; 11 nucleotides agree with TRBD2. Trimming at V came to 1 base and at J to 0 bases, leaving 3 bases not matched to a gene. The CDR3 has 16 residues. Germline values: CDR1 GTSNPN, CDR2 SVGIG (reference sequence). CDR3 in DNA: TGTGCCTGGAGTGCCCGACTAGCGGGGAGCACAGATACGCAGTATTTT. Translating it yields CAWSARLAGSTDTQYF.

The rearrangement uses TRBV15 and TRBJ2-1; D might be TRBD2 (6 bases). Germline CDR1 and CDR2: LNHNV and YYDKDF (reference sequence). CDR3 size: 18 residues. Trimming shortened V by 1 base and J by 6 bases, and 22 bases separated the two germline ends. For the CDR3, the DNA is TGTGCCACCAGCAGAGTAAGGAGGGCCGGCACATCCATCAATGAGCAGTTCTTC. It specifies CATSRVRRAGTSINEQFF. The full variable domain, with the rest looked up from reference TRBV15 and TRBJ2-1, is DAMVIQNPRYQVTQFGKPVTLSCSQTLNHNVMYWYQQKSSQAPKLLFHYYDKDFNNEADTPDNFQSRRPNTSFCFLDIRSPGLGDTAMYLCATSRVRRAGTSINEQFFGPGTRLTVL.

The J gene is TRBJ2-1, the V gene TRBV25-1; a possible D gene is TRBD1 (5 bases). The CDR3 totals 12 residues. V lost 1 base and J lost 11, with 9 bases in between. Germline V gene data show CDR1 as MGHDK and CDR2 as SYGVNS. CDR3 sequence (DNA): TGTGCCAGCAGTGAATCTGACAGTAAGCAGTTCTTC. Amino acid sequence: CASSESDSKQFF.

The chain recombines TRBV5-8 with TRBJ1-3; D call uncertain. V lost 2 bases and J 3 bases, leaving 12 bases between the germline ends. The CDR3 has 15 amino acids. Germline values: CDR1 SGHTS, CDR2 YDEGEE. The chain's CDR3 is CASSFLAASGNTIYF. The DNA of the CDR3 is TGTGCCAGCAGCTTCCTAGCGGCCAGTGGAAACACCATATATTTT.

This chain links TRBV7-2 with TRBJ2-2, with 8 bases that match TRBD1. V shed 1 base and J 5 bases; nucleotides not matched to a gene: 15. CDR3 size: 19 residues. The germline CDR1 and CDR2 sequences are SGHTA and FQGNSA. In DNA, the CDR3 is TGTGCCAGCAGCTTAGTTTCGGGCAGGGGGCTAACTTGGACCGGGGAGCTGTTTTTT. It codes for CASSLVSGRGLTWTGELFF. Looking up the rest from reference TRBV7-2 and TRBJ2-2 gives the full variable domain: GAGVSQSPSNKVTEKGKDVELRCDPISGHTALYWYRQSLGQGLEFLIYFQGNSAPDKSGLPSDRFSAERTGGSVSTLTIQRTQQEDSAVYLCASSLVSGRGLTWTGELFFGEGSRLTVL.

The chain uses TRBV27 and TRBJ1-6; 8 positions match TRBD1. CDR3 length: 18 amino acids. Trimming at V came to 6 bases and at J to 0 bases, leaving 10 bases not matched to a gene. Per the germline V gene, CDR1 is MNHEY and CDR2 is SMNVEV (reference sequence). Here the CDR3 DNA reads TGTGCCAGCAGGGTTGTGCAGGGGGCGATCTCCTATAATTCACCCCTCCACTTT. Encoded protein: CASRVVQGAISYNSPLHF.

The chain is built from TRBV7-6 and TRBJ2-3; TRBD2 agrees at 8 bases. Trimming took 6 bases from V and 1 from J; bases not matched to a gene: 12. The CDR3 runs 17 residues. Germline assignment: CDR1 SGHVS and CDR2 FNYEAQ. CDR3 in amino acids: CASSRPKERGRTDTQYF. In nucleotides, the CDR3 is TGTGCCAGCAGTAGGCCTAAGGAGCGGGGGCGCACAGATACGCAGTATTTT.

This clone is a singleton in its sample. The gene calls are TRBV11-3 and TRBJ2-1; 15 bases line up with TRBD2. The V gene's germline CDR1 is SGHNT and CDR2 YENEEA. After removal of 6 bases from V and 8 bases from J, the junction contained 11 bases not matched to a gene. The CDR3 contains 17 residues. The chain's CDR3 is CASSFGLAGGPGDEQFF. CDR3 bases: TGTGCCAGCAGTTTCGGACTAGCGGGGGGGCCTGGGGATGAGCAGTTCTTC.